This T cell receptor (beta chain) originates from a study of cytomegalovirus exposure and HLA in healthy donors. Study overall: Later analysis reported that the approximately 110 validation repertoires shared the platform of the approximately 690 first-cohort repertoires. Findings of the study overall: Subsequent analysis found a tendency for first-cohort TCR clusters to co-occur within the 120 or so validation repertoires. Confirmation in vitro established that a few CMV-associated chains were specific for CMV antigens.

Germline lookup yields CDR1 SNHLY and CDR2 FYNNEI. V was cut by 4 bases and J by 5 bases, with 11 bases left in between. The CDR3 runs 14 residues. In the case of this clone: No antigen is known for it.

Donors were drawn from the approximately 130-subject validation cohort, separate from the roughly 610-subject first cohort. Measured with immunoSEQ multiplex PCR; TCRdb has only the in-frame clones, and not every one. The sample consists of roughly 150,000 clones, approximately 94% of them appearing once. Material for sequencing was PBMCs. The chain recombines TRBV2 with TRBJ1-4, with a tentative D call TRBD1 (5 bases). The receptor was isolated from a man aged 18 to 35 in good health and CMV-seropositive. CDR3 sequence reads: CASSGGGGNEKLFF. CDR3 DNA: TGTGCCAGCAGTGGCGGGGGGGGGAATGAAAAACTGTTTTTT.